This entry concerns a single T cell receptor (beta chain). The data were taken from a study of blood T cell repertoires in COVID-19. Study-wide background: From the United States, Italy and Spain came samples of acute and convalescent COVID-19. In each case, the material was cDNA or gDNA derived from T cells, B-cell-depleted T cells, or PBMCs.

Per the germline V gene, CDR1 is SNHLY and CDR2 is FYNNEI. The ends were cut back, 8 bases at V and 5 bases at J, with 25 bases in the middle. The CDR3 has 17 residues. Original handling: Using reference gene primer amplification, nucleated cell counts were estimated. Clones were read by immunoSEQ multiplex PCR, and TCRdb kept only the in-frame ones, dropping some. V and J calls and clone size are those listed in that table; D and trimming were worked out from the DNA. The sample gives a few hundred thousand clones, around nine tenths of which show up once; 1% is in the top ten. V is TRBV2 and J is TRBJ2-1, with no clear D. The source material was peripheral blood. This TCR was recovered from a man aged 50 or older with active or convalescent COVID-19. The CDR3 protein is CASYPYTTFDRDNEQFF. The DNA for the CDR3 is TGTGCCAGCTATCCGTACACGACTTTTGATCGGGACAATGAGCAGTTCTTC.